The following is a TCR beta chain sequence with its context. The antigen is undetermined. The PCR had 60 Vbeta and 13 Jbeta primers. The protocol was immunoSEQ multiplex PCR, while the TCRdb copy is restricted to in-frame clones and leaves out a portion. The table has some 180,000 clones, around 84% seen once. The data stem from a study of cytomegalovirus exposure and HLA in healthy donors. Background on the study: HLA-typed donors were the source of about 85 million unique TCRs, which an early data release held. Study observations and caveats: The study flagged some 170 TCR beta chains as cytomegalovirus-associated. Prior analysis indicated that the majority of TCR beta V segments exhibited productivity approximately 87% or approximately 30% of the time. Using the classifier, cytomegalovirus status was reportedly diagnosed with high specificity and sensitivity.

Germline V gene lookup returns CDR1 SGHRS and CDR2 YFSETQ. The V gene lost 3 bases and the J gene lost 2 bases, with 18 bases spanning the gap. The CDR3 contains 16 residues. The sequence was collected from a girl aged 2 to 10 in good health and CMV-seropositive. The material sequenced was PBMCs. This chain connects TRBV5-1 to TRBJ2-7, with D maybe TRBD2 (6 bases). The CDR3 DNA is TGCGCCAGCAGCTGGACGACCGGGACTGCTACCTACGAGCAGTACTTC. This translates into CASSWTTGTATYEQYF.